The clone carrying this T cell receptor (beta chain) was observed a few times. The antigen is undetermined. The V gene lost 4 bases and the J gene lost 3 bases, with 14 bases spanning the gap. Germline V CDR1 and CDR2: SGHRS, YFSETQ. This CDR3 is 14 amino acids long. Amplification used 60 Vbeta primers and 13 Jbeta primers. Some clones are missing from TCRdb's copy, which holds only in-frame ones; the method was immunoSEQ multiplex PCR. The sample carries 50,000 to 80,000 clones, more than 60% recorded once. This entry comes from a study of cytomegalovirus exposure and HLA in healthy donors. General observations from the study: Most TCR sequences showed up rarely, but some public TCRs showed up in many donors. In a later analysis, at a false discovery rate of 0.05, some 17,000 TCR beta sequences were associated with HLA alleles. A few CMV-associated chains were confirmed in vitro to be specific for CMV antigens. In a later analysis, parvovirus B19, influenza, CMV and Epstein-Barr virus appeared linked to several top co-occurrence clusters.

The chain has TRBV5-1 and TRBJ2-7; a possible D gene is TRBD2 (6 bases). This clonotype originated in a male donor in good health and CMV-seropositive. Specimen: PBMCs. This CDR3 reads CASSVSGLLYEQYF. CDR3 DNA sequence: TGCGCCAGCAGCGTCTCGGGACTCCTCTACGAGCAGTACTTC.